The clone carrying this T cell receptor (beta chain) was counted ten times or more. Antigen specificity is unknown. This sample is drawn from a study of T cell repertoires in cytomegalovirus infection. Whole-study context: Indications came from public TCR beta signatures; they pointed to CMV infection and to a matching HLA type.

General study results and limits: Summed public TCR beta family frequency identified CMV carriers bearing the relevant HLA.

Germline lookup yields CDR1 LNHDA and CDR2 SQIVND (reference sequence). This CDR3 region has 14 residues. V trimming: 9 bases; J trimming: 0 bases; junction bases outside the gene matches: 5. TCRdb analysed the reads with MiXCR anew, one entry per CDR3 protein. Among a few hundred thousand distinct CDR3 sequences listed, about a quarter were seen once. The gene calls are TRBV19 and TRBJ2-1; the match to TRBD2 covers 7 bases. This sequence was found in a human donor in good health (CMV status not recorded). Some clones in this sample may be carry-over from other donors' samples. Sequenced material: PBMCs. The CDR3 DNA reads as TGTGCCAGCAGCCGCGGGAGCTCCTACAATGAGCAGTTCTTC. Encoded protein: CASSRGSSYNEQFF.